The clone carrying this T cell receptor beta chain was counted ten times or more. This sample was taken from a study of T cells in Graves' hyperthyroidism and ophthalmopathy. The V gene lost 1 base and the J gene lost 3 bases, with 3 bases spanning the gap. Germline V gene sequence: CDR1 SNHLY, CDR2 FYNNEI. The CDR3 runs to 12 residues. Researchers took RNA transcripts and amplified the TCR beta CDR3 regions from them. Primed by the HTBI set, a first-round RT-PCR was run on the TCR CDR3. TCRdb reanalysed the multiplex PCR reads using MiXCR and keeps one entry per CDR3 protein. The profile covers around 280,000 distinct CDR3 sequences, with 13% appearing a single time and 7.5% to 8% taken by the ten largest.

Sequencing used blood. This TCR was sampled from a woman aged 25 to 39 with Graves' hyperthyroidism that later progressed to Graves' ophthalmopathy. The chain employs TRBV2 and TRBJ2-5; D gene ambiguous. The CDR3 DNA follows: TGTGCCAGCAGTGAAGGGGAAGAGACCCAGTACTTC. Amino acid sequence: CASSEGEETQYF.